What follows are 26 T cell receptor beta chains derived from one specimen sequenced in a study of blood T cell repertoires in COVID-19. Clones were read by immunoSEQ multiplex PCR, and TCRdb kept only the in-frame ones, dropping some. Of 150,000 to 200,000 clones listed, roughly 83% were seen once; the top ten hold over 7%. Sequenced: PBMCs or T cells enriched from blood (not recorded which). The source is a woman aged 25 to 45 who had recovered from COVID-19.

The chain has TRBV18 and TRBJ2-1; a weak D match, TRBD1 (6 bases). The CDR3 is made up of 17 amino acids. Trimming cost V 0 bases and J 2 bases, with 14 bases left between them. Germline CDR1 reads KGHSH; CDR2 reads LQKENI. CDR3 sequence (DNA): TGTGCCAGCTCACCACCGCCAGGGGAGCCCGCCTACAATGAGCAGTTCTTC. It encodes CASSPPPGEPAYNEQFF.

The chain uses TRBV18 and TRBJ2-7; TRBD1 matches at 9 bases. V shed 5 bases, J shed 4 bases, and the junction held 9 bases outside the gene matches. Germline assignment: CDR1 KGHSH and CDR2 LQKENI. CDR3 length: 15 residues. CDR3 sequence: CASSEITGGRYEQYF. The CDR3 region has the DNA TGTGCCAGCTCAGAAATCACAGGGGGCAGGTACGAGCAGTACTTC.

The CDR3 region is CASSQGYGANVLTF. CDR3 coding DNA: TGTGCCAGCAGCCAGGGGTATGGGGCCAACGTCCTGACTTTC. This sequence joins TRBV13 and TRBJ2-6, with a possible D match to TRBD1 (6 bases). Between the trimmed V and J ends, which lost 5 bases and 3 bases, there was a span of 8 bases. The CDR3 extends over 14 amino acids. Germline V lookup: CDR1 PRHDT, CDR2 FYEKMQ (reference sequence).

The J gene is TRBJ2-7, the V gene TRBV2; possible D gene TRBD2, 6 bases. Germline CDR1 SNHLY, CDR2 FYNNEI. The CDR3 covers 14 residues. V was trimmed by 7 bases and J by 0 bases, leaving 13 bases between them. The CDR3 sequence: CASTPGLLSYEQYF. The CDR3 nucleotides are TGTGCCAGCACCCCGGGACTCCTCTCCTACGAGCAGTACTTC.

The rearrangement uses TRBV18 and TRBJ2-1; 10 nucleotides align to TRBD2. The germline V gene encodes CDR1 KGHSH and CDR2 LQKENI. CDR3 length: 15 residues. The V segment lost 3 bases and the J segment 5 bases; nucleotides outside the gene matches: 4. The CDR3 DNA is TGTGCCAGCTCACCCGGGACTAGCGCGAACAATGAGCAGTTCTTC. Its protein product is CASSPGTSANNEQFF.

The count of this clone is one. The rearrangement joins TRBV5-1 to TRBJ2-5, with D possibly TRBD1 on 6 matching bases. Per the germline V gene, CDR1 is SGHRS and CDR2 is YFSETQ. Trimming took 3 bases from V and 5 from J, leaving 17 bases between them. The length of the CDR3 is 15 residues. CDR3 region: CASSSTRGQAETQYF. CDR3 in DNA: TGCGCCAGCAGCTCAACGAGGGGACAAGCGGAGACCCAGTACTTC.

This clone was observed a single time. The chain has TRBV21-1 and TRBJ1-5. TRBV21-1 is assigned pseudogene status. The CDR3 contains 17 residues. CDR3 DNA: TGTGCCAGTATCAAATCGGGGGGGGAATATAGCAATCAGCCCCAGCATTTT. It codes for CASIKSGGEYSNQPQHF.

This clone has more than one count but fewer than ten. The chain carries TRBV6-5 and TRBJ1-1; D uncertain. CDR1 MNHEY and CDR2 SVGAGI come from the germline V gene. This CDR3 comprises 14 residues. Deletions cut 6 bases from V and 2 bases from J, with 13 bases between. The CDR3 here is CASRNSGTNTEAFF. CDR3 bases: TGTGCCAGCAGAAATTCAGGAACAAACACTGAAGCTTTCTTT.

This chain links TRBV28 with TRBJ2-7; D is unclear. This CDR3 spans 15 amino acids. Trimming pared 2 bases from V and 3 bases from J, leaving 14 bases between. Per germline, CDR1 MDHEN and CDR2 SYDVKM. CDR3 coding DNA: TGTGCCAGCAGTTTAATAAGCAGGTTTGTCTACGAGCAGTACTTC. It yields the protein CASSLISRFVYEQYF.

This chain uses TRBV28 with TRBJ2-7; D gene ambiguous. CDR1 MDHEN and CDR2 SYDVKM come from the germline V gene. V gave up 4 bases and J gave up 1 base, with 14 bases separating them. The CDR3 loop spans 15 amino acids. This CDR3 reads CASSYRFQSSYEQYF. CDR3 coding DNA: TGTGCCAGCAGTTACCGTTTTCAGTCATCCTACGAGCAGTACTTC.

A few counts support this clone. The V gene is TRBV5-1, the J gene TRBJ2-5; D perhaps matches TRBD1 (6 bases). The CDR3 covers 14 residues. The V end was cut by 7 bases, the J end by 3 bases, with 16 bases between. The germline V gene has CDR1 SGHRS and CDR2 YFSETQ. CDR3 sequence reads: CASQTGTPKETQYF. In DNA, the CDR3 is TGCGCCAGCCAAACCGGGACACCGAAAGAGACCCAGTACTTC.

This clone was counted a few times. This chain joins TRBV25-1 and TRBJ2-5; D might be TRBD2 (6 bases). CDR1 is MGHDK and CDR2 is SYGVNS in the germline V gene. The CDR3 loop spans 12 amino acids. V was shortened by 8 bases and J by 4 bases, with 11 bases between the two germline ends. In nucleotides, the CDR3 is TGTGCCAGCGGGACTGCCTTAGAGACCCAGTACTTC. Amino acids: CASGTALETQYF.

This rearrangement joins TRBV19 to TRBJ1-2; D possibly corresponds to TRBD1 (6 bases). V lost 6 bases, J lost 5 bases, and 10 bases lay in between. The CDR3 covers 12 residues. Germline values: CDR1 LNHDA, CDR2 SQIVND (reference sequence). The CDR3 sequence is CASSRDRYGYTF. The CDR3 DNA sequence: TGTGCCAGTAGCCGAGACAGGTATGGCTACACCTTC.

This chain joins TRBV6-6 and TRBJ2-7, with 8 bases aligning to TRBD1. CDR3 size: 14 residues. CDR1 MNHNY and CDR2 SVGAGI come from the germline V gene (reference sequence). The V segment lost 7 bases and the J segment 2 bases; nucleotides outside the gene matches: 7. CDR3 residues: CASNPGQGTYEQYF. CDR3 DNA sequence: TGTGCCAGCAACCCTGGACAGGGCACCTACGAGCAGTACTTC.

The rearrangement joins TRBV18 to TRBJ2-7; D unclear. Trimming removed 3 bases at V and 3 bases at J, with 9 bases between. The CDR3 is 13 amino acids. The germline gives CDR1 KGHSH, CDR2 LQKENI. The CDR3 protein is CASSPRVDYEQYF. CDR3 nucleotides: TGTGCCAGCTCACCTAGAGTTGACTACGAGCAGTACTTC.

This chain joins TRBV19 and TRBJ2-3, with TRBD2 as a possible D gene (5 bases). The CDR3 extends over 15 amino acids. Germline V gene sequence: CDR1 LNHDA, CDR2 SQIVND (reference sequence). V lost 1 base and J lost 4, with 12 bases in between. CDR3 residues: CASSIGGSQADTQYF. The CDR3 DNA follows: TGTGCCAGTAGTATAGGTGGGAGCCAGGCAGATACGCAGTATTTT.

The chain recombines TRBV5-1 with TRBJ2-7; perhaps TRBD2 as D (6 bases). CDR3 size: 15 residues. V lost 0 bases to trimming and J lost 5 bases, with 15 bases between them. Germline loops: CDR1 SGHRS, CDR2 YFSETQ. The CDR3 bases are TGCGCCAGCAGCTTGGGGGCTAGCGATCTCAACGAGCAGTACTTC. Protein sequence: CASSLGASDLNEQYF.

The chain carries TRBV7-9 and TRBJ1-1; TRBD1 might be the D (5 bases). Trimming stripped 1 base from V and 11 bases from J, with 11 bases between. Per the germline V gene, CDR1 is SEHNR and CDR2 is FQNEAQ (reference sequence). There are 12 residues in the CDR3. CDR3 region: CASSLEPGSAFF. In nucleotides, the CDR3 is TGTGCCAGCAGCTTAGAGCCAGGGTCGGCTTTCTTT. The entire variable domain, with the rest obtained from reference TRBV7-9 and TRBJ1-1, is as follows: DTGVSQNPRHKITKRGQNVTFRCDPISEHNRLYWYRQTLGQGPEFLTYFQNEAQLEKSRLLSDRFSAERPKGSFSTLEIQRTEQGDSAMYLCASSLEPGSAFFGQGTRLTVV.

V and J are TRBV27 and TRBJ2-1, with TRBD2 identical over 8 bases. V was pared by 2 bases and J by 8 bases, with 14 bases of the junction left unmatched. The CDR3 contains 17 residues. Germline CDR1 and CDR2: MNHEY and SMNVEV (reference sequence). The DNA for the CDR3 is TGTGCCAGCAGTTTACGGGGACTAGAAGATCGTAGCGATGAGCAGTTCTTC. Translating it yields CASSLRGLEDRSDEQFF.

The chain combines TRBV11-1 with TRBJ2-2; 8 bases are a match to TRBD2. V trimming: 2 bases; J trimming: 7 bases; junction bases outside the gene matches: 9. Germline CDR1 and CDR2: SGHAT and FQDESV (reference sequence). This CDR3 comprises 16 residues. CDR3 DNA sequence: TGTGCCAGCAGCTTAAATCCGGGAGGGCCCCACGGGGAGCTGTTTTTT. The encoded protein is CASSLNPGGPHGELFF.

The rearrangement joins TRBV2 to TRBJ2-1; TRBD2 matches 7 bases. V was pared by 7 bases and J by 5 bases, with 8 bases of the junction left unmatched. Germline lookup yields CDR1 SNHLY and CDR2 FYNNEI. This CDR3 has 14 residues. The CDR3 reads CASNRRGTDNEQFF. The CDR3 DNA sequence: TGTGCCAGCAATCGGCGGGGGACTGACAATGAGCAGTTCTTC.

V and J are TRBV6-5 and TRBJ1-2; TRBD1 agrees at 7 bases. The CDR3 length is 12 residues. CDR1 is MNHEY, CDR2 SVGAGI, per germline. The V and J ends lost 6 bases and 8 bases, in that order; junction bases with no gene match: 6. CDR3 bases: TGTGCCAGCAGCGAGACAGGGCGCGGCTACACCTTC. Translation: CASSETGRGYTF.

The chain carries TRBV14 and TRBJ2-1, with 12 bases matching TRBD2. The CDR3 extends over 16 amino acids. V gave up 2 bases and J gave up 8 bases; unmatched junction bases: 7. Looked up from germline, CDR1 is SGHDN and CDR2 is FVKESK. The CDR3 is CASSQLSSGRAHEQFF. The CDR3 coding sequence is TGTGCCAGCAGCCAACTCTCTAGCGGGAGGGCCCATGAGCAGTTCTTC.

V gene TRBV4-1 combines with J gene TRBJ2-2; TRBD2 aligns across 10 bases. J was trimmed by 6 bases and V by 6 bases; bases with no gene match: 13. The CDR3 is 17 amino acids. CDR1 is MGHRA, CDR2 YSYEKL, per germline. The CDR3 sequence: CASSGILAGALPGELFF. The CDR3 DNA follows: TGCGCCAGCAGTGGGATTCTAGCGGGAGCCCTCCCCGGGGAGCTGTTTTTT.

The V gene is TRBV5-1, the J gene TRBJ2-3, with 7 nucleotides matching TRBD1. CDR1 SGHRS and CDR2 YFSETQ come from the germline V gene. The CDR3 totals 15 residues. Trimming removed 0 bases from V and 3 bases from J; junction bases left unmatched: 4. CDR3 loop: CASSLGDSLTDTQYF. CDR3 nucleotides: TGCGCCAGCAGCTTGGGGGACAGTCTAACAGATACGCAGTATTTT.

The V gene is TRBV10-3, the J gene TRBJ2-7; 9 bases are a match to TRBD2. V dropped 7 bases and J dropped 5; count of bases not matched to a gene: 15. Germline CDR1 is ENHRY and CDR2 is SYGVKD. The CDR3 consists of 16 residues. The CDR3 loop is CAITLPMAGGFDEQYF. CDR3 in DNA: TGTGCCATCACCCTGCCCATGGCGGGAGGGTTCGACGAGCAGTACTTC.